These T cell receptor beta chains were read from a single sample in a study of blood T cell repertoires in COVID-19. Profiled with immunoSEQ multiplex PCR; TCRdb holds only in-frame clones, not every one. This sample yields around 200,000 clones, of which 85% to 90% are seen a single time; about 1% belongs to the top ten. Sample: peripheral blood. The receptors were gathered from a woman aged 18-29 years who had recovered from COVID-19. The CDR3 runs from the conserved cysteine through the conserved F or W. Fields, in order: clone size, J gene, D gene, V gene, CDR3 DNA, CDR3 protein. D genes are given only for firm matches. Rows may omit the clone size; those that give it use once, few, many or a size class.

size: NA
J: TRBJ1-2
D: NA
V: TRBV10-2
DNA: TGCGCCAGCAGTGAGAACCCCGTTTACAGGCTGAACTATGGCTACACCTTC
CDR3: CASSENPVYRLNYGYTF

size: NA
J: TRBJ2-1
D: NA
V: TRBV5-4
DNA: TGTGCCAGCAGACAAGTAGGGGCCGAGCAGTTCTTC
CDR3: CASRQVGAEQFF

size: NA
J: TRBJ2-3
D: NA
V: TRBV7-8
DNA: TGTGCCAGCAGCTTAGCAATGTCCCCCGGCACAGATACGCAGTATTTT
CDR3: CASSLAMSPGTDTQYF

size: NA
J: TRBJ1-6
D: NA
V: TRBV19
DNA: TGTGCCAGTAGTACAGGTTTTAATTCACCCCTCCACTTT
CDR3: CASSTGFNSPLHF

size: few
J: TRBJ1-5
D: NA
V: TRBV4-1
DNA: TGCGCCAGCAGCCAACAAAGAGCAATGGGAGATCAGCCCCAGCATTTT
CDR3: CASSQQRAMGDQPQHF

size: NA
J: TRBJ2-3
D: TRBD1
V: TRBV5-1
DNA: TGCGCCAGCAGCTTCACAGGGGGCGCTTCGTCAGATACGCAGTATTTT
CDR3: CASSFTGGASSDTQYF

size: NA
J: TRBJ1-2
D: NA
V: TRBV4-1
DNA: TGCGCCAGCAGCCAAGCAGGGGTCTATGGCTACACCTTC
CDR3: CASSQAGVYGYTF

size: NA
J: TRBJ1-6
D: NA
V: TRBV6-2/TRBV6-3
DNA: TGTGCCAGCAGCCAAGGGGTCAGGTTCTCCTATAATTCACCCCTCCACTTT
CDR3: CASSQGVRFSYNSPLHF

size: NA
J: TRBJ2-3
D: TRBD2
V: TRBV4-3
DNA: TGCGCCAGCAGCCAAGATCTCAGCGGGGGGGCCGCAGATACGCAGTATTTT
CDR3: CASSQDLSGGAADTQYF

size: NA
J: TRBJ1-3
D: NA
V: TRBV29-1
DNA: TGCAGCGTTGATGCGGGGGGAGGAAACACCATATATTTT
CDR3: CSVDAGGGNTIYF

size: NA
J: TRBJ2-3
D: TRBD2
V: TRBV27
DNA: TGTGCCAGCAGAGGGACTAGCGGGGATTGGTCAGATACGCAGTATTTT
CDR3: CASRGTSGDWSDTQYF

size: NA
J: TRBJ2-5
D: NA
V: TRBV18
DNA: TGTGCCAGCTCACAGGACAGTTCGTCTTGGGGGACCCAGTACTTC
CDR3: CASSQDSSSWGTQYF

size: many
J: TRBJ2-6
D: NA
V: TRBV9
DNA: TGTGCCAGCAGCGACGGGATCCAGGGGACTGGGGCCAACGTCCTGACTTTC
CDR3: CASSDGIQGTGANVLTF

size: NA
J: TRBJ1-5
D: NA
V: TRBV7-8
DNA: TGTGCCAGCAGCTTACGCAGGCTCGGCAATCAGCCCCAGCATTTT
CDR3: CASSLRRLGNQPQHF

size: NA
J: TRBJ1-2
D: NA
V: TRBV11-2
DNA: TGTGCCAGCAGCTCGACCTCGCCCGGACAGCCGTATGGCTACACCTTC
CDR3: CASSSTSPGQPYGYTF

size: NA
J: TRBJ2-2
D: NA
V: TRBV2
DNA: TGTGCCAGCTGGGACTGGGGGAACACCGGGGAGCTGTTTTTT
CDR3: CASWDWGNTGELFF

size: few
J: TRBJ2-5
D: NA
V: TRBV30
DNA: TGTGCCTGGAGAAAGGATAGAGAGGCCCAGTACTTC
CDR3: CAWRKDREAQYF